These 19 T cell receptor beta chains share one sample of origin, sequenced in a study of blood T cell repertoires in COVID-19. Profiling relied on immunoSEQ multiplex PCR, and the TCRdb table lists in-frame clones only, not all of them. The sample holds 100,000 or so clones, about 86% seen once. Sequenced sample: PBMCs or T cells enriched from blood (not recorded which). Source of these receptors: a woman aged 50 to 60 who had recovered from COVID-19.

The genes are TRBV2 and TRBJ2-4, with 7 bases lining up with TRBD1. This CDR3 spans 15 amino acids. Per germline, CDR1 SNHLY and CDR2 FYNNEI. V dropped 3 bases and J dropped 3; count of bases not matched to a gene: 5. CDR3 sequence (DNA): TGTGCCAGCAGTGATCAGACAGGGAACAAAAACATTCAGTACTTC. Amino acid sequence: CASSDQTGNKNIQYF.

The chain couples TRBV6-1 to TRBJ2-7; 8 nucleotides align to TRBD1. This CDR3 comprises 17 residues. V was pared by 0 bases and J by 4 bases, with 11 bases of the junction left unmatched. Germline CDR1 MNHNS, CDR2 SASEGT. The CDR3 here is CASSEASVGQVIYEQYF. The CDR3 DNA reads TGTGCCAGCAGTGAAGCAAGCGTGGGACAGGTTATTTACGAGCAGTACTTC.

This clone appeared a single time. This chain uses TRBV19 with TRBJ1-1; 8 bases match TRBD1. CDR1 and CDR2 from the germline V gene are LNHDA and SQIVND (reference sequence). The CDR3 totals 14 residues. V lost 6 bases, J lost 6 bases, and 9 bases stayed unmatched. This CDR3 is CASRPDRGTSEAFF. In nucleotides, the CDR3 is TGTGCCAGTAGGCCTGACAGGGGTACGTCTGAAGCTTTCTTT.

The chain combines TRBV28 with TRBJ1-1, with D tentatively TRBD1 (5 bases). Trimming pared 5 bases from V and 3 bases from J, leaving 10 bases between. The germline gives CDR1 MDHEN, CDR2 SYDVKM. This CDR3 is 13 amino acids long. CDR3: CASSQGSDTEAFF. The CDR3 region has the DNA TGTGCCAGCAGTCAGGGATCGGACACTGAAGCTTTCTTT.

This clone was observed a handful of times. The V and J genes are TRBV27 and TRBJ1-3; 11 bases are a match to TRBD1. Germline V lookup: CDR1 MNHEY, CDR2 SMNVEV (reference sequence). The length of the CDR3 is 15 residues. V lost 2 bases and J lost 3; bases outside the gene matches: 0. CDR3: CASSLGTGGGNTIYF. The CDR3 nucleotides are TGTGCCAGCAGTTTAGGGACAGGGGGTGGAAACACCATATATTTT.

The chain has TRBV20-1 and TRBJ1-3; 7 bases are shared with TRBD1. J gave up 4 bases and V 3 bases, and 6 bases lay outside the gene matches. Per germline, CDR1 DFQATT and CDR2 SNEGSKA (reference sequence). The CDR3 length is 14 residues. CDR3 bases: TGCAGTGCTAGTGAGGGGGCCGTGGGAAACACCATATATTTT. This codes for CSASEGAVGNTIYF.

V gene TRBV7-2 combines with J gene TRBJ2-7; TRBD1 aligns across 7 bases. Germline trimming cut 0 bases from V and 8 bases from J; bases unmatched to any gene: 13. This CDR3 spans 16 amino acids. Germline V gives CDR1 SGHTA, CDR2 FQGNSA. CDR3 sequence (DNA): TGTGCCAGCAGCTTAGCGATCGGGACAGCCCCCTTACAGCAGTACTTC. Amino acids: CASSLAIGTAPLQQYF.

The CDR3 coding sequence is TGCGCCAGCAGCTTGGTTGGCCAGCGGCTGGGAATCAATGAGCAGTTCTTC. Amino acid sequence: CASSLVGQRLGINEQFF. The chain carries TRBV5-1 and TRBJ2-1, with D tentatively TRBD2 (5 bases). Trimming stripped 0 bases from V and 6 bases from J, with 19 bases between. CDR1 SGHRS and CDR2 YFSETQ come from the germline V gene. The CDR3 loop spans 17 amino acids.

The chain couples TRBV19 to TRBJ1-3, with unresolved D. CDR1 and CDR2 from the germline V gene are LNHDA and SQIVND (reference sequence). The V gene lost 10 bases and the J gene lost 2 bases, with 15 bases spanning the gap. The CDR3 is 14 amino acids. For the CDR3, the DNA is TGTGCCACAACGACACGGTTGGCTGGAAACACCATATATTTT. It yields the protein CATTTRLAGNTIYF.

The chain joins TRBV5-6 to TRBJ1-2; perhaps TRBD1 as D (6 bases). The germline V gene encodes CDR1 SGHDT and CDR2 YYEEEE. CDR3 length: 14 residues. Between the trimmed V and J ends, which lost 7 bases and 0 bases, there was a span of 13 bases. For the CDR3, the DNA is TGTGCCAGCGTAACAGGGAGCACTAACTATGGCTACACCTTC. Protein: CASVTGSTNYGYTF.

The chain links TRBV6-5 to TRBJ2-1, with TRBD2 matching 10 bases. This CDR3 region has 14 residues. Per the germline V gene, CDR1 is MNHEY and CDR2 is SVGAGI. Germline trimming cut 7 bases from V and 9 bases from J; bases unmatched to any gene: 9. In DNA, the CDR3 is TGTGCCAGCAATGCGGCTAGCGGGAGCGGTGAGCAGTTCTTC. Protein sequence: CASNAASGSGEQFF.

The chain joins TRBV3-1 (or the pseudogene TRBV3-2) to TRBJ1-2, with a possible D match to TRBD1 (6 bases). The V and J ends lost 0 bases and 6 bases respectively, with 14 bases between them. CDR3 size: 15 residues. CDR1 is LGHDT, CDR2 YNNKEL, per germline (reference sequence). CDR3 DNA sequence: TGTGCCAGCAGCCAAGATTTTCAGGGGCCCCATGGCTACACCTTC. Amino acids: CASSQDFQGPHGYTF.

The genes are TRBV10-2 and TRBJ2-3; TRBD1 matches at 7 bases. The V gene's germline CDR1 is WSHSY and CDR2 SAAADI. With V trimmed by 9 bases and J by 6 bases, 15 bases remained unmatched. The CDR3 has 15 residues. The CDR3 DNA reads TGCGCCAGTAACCTCCGGGACAGAGCGGATGATACGCAGTATTTT. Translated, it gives CASNLRDRADDTQYF.

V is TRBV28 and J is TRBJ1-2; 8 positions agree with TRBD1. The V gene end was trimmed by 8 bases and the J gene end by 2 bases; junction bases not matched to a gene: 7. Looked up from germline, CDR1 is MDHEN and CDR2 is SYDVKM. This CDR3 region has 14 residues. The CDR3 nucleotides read TGTGCCAGCGTCCAGGGGGCCCTAAACTATGGCTACACCTTC. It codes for CASVQGALNYGYTF.

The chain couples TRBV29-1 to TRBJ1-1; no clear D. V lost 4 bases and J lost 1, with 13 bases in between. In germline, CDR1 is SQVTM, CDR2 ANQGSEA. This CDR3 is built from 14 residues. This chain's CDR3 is CSVGQQRANTEAFF. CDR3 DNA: TGCAGCGTTGGGCAACAGAGGGCGAACACTGAAGCTTTCTTT. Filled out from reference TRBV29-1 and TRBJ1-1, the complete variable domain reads SAVISQKPSRDICQRGTSLTIQCQVDSQVTMMFWYRQQPGQSLTLIATANQGSEATYESGFVIDKFPISRPNLTFSTLTVSNMSPEDSSIYLCSVGQQRANTEAFFGQGTRLTVV.

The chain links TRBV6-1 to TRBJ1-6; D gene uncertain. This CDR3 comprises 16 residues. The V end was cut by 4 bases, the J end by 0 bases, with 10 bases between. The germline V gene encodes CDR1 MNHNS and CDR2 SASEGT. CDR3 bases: TGTGCCAGCAGTGGAGGGTTCAGCTCCTATAATTCACCCCTCCACTTT. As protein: CASSGGFSSYNSPLHF.

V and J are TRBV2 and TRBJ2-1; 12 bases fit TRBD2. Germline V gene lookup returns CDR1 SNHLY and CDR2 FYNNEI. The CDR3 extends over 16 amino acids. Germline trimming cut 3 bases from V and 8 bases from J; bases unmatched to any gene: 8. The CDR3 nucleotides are TGTGCCAGCAGTGATTCGACTAGCGGGAGTGGATATGAGCAGTTCTTC. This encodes CASSDSTSGSGYEQFF.

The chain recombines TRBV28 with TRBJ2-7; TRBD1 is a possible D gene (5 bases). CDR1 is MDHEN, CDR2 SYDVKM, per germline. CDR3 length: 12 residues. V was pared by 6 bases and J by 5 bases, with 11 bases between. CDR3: CASRDTTDEQYF. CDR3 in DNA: TGTGCCAGCAGGGACACCACCGACGAGCAGTACTTC.

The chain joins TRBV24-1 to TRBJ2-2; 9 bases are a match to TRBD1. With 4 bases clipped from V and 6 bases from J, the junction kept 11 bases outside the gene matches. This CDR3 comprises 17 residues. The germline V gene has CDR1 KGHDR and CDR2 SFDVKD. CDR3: CATSEQVGQGVAGELFF. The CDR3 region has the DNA TGTGCCACCAGTGAGCAGGTGGGACAGGGAGTCGCCGGGGAGCTGTTTTTT.